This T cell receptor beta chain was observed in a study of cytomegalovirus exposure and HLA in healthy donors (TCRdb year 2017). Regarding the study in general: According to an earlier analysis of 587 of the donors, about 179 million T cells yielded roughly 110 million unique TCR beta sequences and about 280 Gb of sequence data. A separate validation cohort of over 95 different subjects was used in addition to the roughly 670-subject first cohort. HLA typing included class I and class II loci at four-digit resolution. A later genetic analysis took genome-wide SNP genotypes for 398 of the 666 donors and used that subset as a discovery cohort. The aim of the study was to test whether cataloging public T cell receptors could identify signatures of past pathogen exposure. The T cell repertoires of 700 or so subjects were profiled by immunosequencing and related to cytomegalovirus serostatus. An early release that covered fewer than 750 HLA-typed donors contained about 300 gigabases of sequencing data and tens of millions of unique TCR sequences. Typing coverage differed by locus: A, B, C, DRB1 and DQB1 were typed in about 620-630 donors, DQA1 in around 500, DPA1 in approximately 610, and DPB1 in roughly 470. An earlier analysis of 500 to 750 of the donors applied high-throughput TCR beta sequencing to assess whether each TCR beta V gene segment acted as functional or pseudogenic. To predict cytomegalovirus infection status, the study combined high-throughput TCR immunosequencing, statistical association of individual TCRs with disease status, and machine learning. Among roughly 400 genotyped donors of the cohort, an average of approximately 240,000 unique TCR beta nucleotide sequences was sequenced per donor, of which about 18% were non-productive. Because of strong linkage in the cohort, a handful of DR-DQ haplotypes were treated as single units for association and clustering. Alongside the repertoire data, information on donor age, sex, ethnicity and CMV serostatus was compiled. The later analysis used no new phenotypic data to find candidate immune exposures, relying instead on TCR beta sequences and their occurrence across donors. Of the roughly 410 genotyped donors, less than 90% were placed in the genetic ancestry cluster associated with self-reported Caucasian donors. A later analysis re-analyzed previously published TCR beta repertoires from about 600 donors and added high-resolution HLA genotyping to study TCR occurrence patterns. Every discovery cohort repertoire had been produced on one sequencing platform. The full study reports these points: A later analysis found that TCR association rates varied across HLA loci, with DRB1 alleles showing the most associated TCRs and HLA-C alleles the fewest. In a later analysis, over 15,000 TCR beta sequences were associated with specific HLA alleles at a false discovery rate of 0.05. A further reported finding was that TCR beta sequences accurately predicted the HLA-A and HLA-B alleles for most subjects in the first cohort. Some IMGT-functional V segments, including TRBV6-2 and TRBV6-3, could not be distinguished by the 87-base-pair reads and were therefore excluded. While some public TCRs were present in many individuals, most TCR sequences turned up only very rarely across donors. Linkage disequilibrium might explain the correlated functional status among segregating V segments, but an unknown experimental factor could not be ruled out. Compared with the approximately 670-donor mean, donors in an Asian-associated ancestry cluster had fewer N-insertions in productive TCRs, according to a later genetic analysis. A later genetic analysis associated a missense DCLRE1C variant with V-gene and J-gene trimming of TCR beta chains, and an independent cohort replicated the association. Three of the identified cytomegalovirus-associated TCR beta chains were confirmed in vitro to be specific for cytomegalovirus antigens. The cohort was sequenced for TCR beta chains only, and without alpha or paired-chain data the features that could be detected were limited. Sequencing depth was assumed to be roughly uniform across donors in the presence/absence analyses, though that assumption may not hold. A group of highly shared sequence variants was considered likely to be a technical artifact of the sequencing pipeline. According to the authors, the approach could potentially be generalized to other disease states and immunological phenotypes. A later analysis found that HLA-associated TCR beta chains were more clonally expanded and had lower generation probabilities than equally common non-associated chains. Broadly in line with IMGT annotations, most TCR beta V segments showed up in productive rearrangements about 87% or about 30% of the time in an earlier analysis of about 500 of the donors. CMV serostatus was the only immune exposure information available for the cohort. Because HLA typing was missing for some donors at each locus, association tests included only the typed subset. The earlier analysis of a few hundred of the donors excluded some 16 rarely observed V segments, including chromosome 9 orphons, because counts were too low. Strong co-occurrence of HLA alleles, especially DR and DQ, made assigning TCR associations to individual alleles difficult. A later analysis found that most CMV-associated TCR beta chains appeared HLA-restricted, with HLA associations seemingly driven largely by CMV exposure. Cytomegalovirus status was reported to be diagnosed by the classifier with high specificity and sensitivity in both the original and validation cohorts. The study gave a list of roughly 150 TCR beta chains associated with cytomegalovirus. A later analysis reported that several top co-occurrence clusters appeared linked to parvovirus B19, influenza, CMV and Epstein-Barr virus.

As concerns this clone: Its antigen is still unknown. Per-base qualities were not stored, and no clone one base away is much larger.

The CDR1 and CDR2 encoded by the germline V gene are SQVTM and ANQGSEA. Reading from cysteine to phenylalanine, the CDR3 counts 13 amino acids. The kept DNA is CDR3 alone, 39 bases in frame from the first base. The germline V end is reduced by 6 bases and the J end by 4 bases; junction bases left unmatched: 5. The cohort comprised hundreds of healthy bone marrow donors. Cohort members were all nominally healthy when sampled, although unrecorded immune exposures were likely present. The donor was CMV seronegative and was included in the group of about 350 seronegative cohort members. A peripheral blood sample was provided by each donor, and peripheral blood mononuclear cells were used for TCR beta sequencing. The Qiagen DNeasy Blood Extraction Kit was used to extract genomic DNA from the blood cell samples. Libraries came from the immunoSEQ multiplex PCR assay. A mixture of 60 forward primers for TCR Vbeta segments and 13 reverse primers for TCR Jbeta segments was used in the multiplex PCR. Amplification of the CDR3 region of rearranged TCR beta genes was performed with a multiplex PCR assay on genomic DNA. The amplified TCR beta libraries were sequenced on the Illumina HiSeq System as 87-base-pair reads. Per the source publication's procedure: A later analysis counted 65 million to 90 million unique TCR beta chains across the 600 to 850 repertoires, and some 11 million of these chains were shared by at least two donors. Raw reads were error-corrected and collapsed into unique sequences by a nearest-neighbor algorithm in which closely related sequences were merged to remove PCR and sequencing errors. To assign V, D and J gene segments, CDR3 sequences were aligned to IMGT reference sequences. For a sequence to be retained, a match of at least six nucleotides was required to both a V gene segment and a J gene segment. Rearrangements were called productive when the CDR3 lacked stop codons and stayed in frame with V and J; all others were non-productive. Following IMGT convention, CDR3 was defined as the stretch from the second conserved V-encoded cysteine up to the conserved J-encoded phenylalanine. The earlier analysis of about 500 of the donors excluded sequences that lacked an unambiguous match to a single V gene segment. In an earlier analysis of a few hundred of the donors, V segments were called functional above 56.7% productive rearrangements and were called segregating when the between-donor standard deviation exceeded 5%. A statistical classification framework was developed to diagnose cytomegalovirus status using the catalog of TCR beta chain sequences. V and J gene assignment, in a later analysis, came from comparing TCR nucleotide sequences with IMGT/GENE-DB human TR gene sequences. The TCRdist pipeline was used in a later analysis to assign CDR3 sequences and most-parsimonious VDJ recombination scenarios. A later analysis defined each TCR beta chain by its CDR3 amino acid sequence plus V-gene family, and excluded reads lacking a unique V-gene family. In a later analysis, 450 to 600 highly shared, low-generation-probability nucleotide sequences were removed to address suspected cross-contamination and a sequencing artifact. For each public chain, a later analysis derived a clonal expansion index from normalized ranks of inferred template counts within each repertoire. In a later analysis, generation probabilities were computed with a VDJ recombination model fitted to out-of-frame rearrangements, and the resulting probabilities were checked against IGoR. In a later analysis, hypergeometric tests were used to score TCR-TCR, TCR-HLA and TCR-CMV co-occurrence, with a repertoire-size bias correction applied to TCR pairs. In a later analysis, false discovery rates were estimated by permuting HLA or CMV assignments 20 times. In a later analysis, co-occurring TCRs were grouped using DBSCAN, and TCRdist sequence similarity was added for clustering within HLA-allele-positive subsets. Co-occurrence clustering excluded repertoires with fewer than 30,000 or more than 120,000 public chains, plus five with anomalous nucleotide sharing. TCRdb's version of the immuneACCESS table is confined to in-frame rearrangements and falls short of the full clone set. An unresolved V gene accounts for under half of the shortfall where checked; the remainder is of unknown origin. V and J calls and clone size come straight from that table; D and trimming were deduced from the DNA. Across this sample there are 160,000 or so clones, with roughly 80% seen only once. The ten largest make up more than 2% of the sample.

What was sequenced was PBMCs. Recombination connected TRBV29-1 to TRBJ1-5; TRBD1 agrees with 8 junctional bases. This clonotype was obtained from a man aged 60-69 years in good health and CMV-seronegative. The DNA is TGCAGCGTCGGACAGGGAGGAAATCAGCCCCAGCATTTT. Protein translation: CSVGQGGNQPQHF.